These T cell receptor beta chains were read from a single sample in a study of T cells in Graves' hyperthyroidism and ophthalmopathy. TCRdb called the multiplex PCR reads again in MiXCR, with one record for every CDR3 protein. Of about 560,000 distinct CDR3 sequences in the sample, 15% to 20% were seen once. Sequenced input: blood. The receptor set was obtained from a woman aged 18-35 years with Graves' hyperthyroidism. The CDR3 runs from the conserved cysteine through the conserved F or W. The order of the fields is D gene, V gene, clone size, J gene, CDR3 protein, CDR3 DNA. The D gene is left open where the match is weak. Clone size is given for some rows only: seen once, a few or many times, or a class if the clone is expanded.

.	TRBV18	many	TRBJ1-2	CASSPTPEKYGYTF	TGTGCCAGCTCACCCACCCCGGAGAAGTATGGCTACACCTTC
TRBD2	TRBV25-1	.	TRBJ2-1	CASGEGGRNEQFF	TGTGCCAGCGGCGAGGGAGGGCGCAATGAGCAGTTCTTC
.	TRBV6-1	.	TRBJ1-3	CASSVDFRGNTIYF	TGTGCCAGCAGTGTAGACTTCAGGGGAAACACCATATATTTT
.	TRBV24-1	.	TRBJ2-6	CATSDPRGSGANVLTF	TGTGCCACCAGTGATCCCAGGGGCTCTGGGGCCAACGTCCTGACTTTC
.	TRBV20-1	.	TRBJ2-5	CSASVAGTYQETQYF	TGCAGTGCTAGTGTGGCGGGGACGTACCAAGAGACCCAGTACTTC
.	TRBV28	.	TRBJ2-2	CASRAGELFF	TGTGCCAGCAGAGCCGGGGAGCTGTTTTTT
.	TRBV6-1	many	TRBJ1-4	CASSLDRPTEKLFF	TGTGCCAGCAGCCTAGACAGGCCCACGGAAAAACTGTTTTTT
TRBD2	TRBV7-2	.	TRBJ2-5	CASSFLAGIQETQYF	TGTGCCAGCAGCTTCCTAGCGGGGATACAAGAGACCCAGTACTTC
TRBD1	TRBV6-1	many	TRBJ2-3	CASSSTGADTQYF	TGTGCCAGCAGTTCTACAGGGGCAGATACGCAGTATTTT
TRBD2	TRBV7-9	many	TRBJ2-7	CASSLNHPGLAGVLSYEQYF	TGTGCCAGCAGCTTAAATCACCCGGGACTAGCGGGAGTTTTGTCCTACGAGCAGTACTTC
TRBD2	TRBV15	.	TRBJ2-1	CATSRESSGNEQFF	TGTGCCACCAGCAGAGAGTCTAGCGGGAATGAGCAGTTCTTC
.	TRBV5-8	many	TRBJ2-7	CASTRRSDFPYEQYF	TGTGCCAGCACCCGTCGGTCGGACTTTCCCTACGAGCAGTACTTC
TRBD1	TRBV5-1	.	TRBJ1-2	CASSLGTGGAVDYGYTF	TGCGCCAGCAGCTTGGGGACAGGGGGCGCGGTCGACTATGGCTACACCTTC
.	TRBV30	many	TRBJ2-1	CAWTGGPNEQFF	TGTGCCTGGACAGGGGGGCCCAATGAGCAGTTCTTC
.	TRBV19	.	TRBJ1-2	CASSTTGLSNYGYTF	TGTGCCAGTAGTACGACAGGACTAAGTAACTATGGCTACACCTTC
.	TRBV28	many	TRBJ2-1	CASRRTGEDEQFF	TGTGCCAGCAGGAGAACAGGGGAGGATGAGCAGTTCTTC
.	TRBV20-1	many	TRBJ2-5	CSPRAVRLETQYF	TGCAGTCCGCGAGCGGTACGGTTAGAGACCCAGTACTTC
.	TRBV5-6	many	TRBJ2-7	CASSPASWSYEQYF	TGTGCCAGCAGCCCAGCCTCGTGGTCCTACGAGCAGTACTTC
.	TRBV3-1	many	TRBJ1-1	CASSQDMGWTPGEAFF	TGTGCCAGCAGCCAAGATATGGGGTGGACTCCCGGTGAAGCTTTCTTT
.	TRBV20-1	many	TRBJ2-7	CSASLQGYEQYF	TGCAGTGCTAGTCTTCAGGGCTACGAGCAGTACTTC
TRBD1	TRBV5-6	few	TRBJ2-7	CASSGGTGWFYEQYF	TGTGCCAGCAGCGGGGGGACAGGGTGGTTCTACGAGCAGTACTTC
TRBD1	TRBV18	.	TRBJ2-5	CASSPIGTEETQYF	TGTGCCAGCTCACCCATCGGGACAGAAGAGACCCAGTACTTC
.	TRBV7-2	many	TRBJ2-5	CASSIEGWKTQYF	TGTGCCAGCAGCATTGAGGGATGGAAGACCCAGTACTTC
TRBD2	TRBV29-1	.	TRBJ2-7	CSVEGLAGGYEQYF	TGCAGCGTTGAAGGGCTAGCGGGAGGCTACGAGCAGTACTTC
.	TRBV6-1	few	TRBJ1-5	CASSVTGIFQPQHF	TGTGCCAGCAGTGTCACAGGGATATTTCAGCCCCAGCATTTT
.	TRBV3-1	.	TRBJ2-7	CASSPRVTGVRSYEQYF	TGTGCCAGCAGCCCAAGGGTAACGGGGGTAAGGTCCTACGAGCAGTACTTC
.	TRBV27	few	TRBJ1-5	CASSFSMDSNQPQHF	TGTGCCAGCAGTTTCTCAATGGATAGCAATCAGCCCCAGCATTTT
.	TRBV5-1	many	TRBJ1-2	CASSLDSRYGYTF	TGCGCCAGCAGCTTGGACAGTCGGTATGGCTACACCTTC
TRBD2	TRBV5-1	many	TRBJ2-1	CASSPRGLAYDNDEQFF	TGCGCCAGCAGCCCCAGGGGACTAGCGTATGACAATGATGAGCAGTTCTTC
TRBD2	TRBV3-1	few	TRBJ2-4	CASSQILAGGPEGSKNIQYF	TGTGCCAGCAGCCAGATACTAGCGGGGGGGCCAGAGGGTTCAAAAAACATTCAGTACTTC
.	TRBV7-3	.	TRBJ1-1	CASSPGDHIYTEAFF	TGTGCCAGCAGCCCAGGGGACCACATTTACACTGAAGCTTTCTTT
TRBD1	TRBV6-1	many	TRBJ1-5	CASTPGGQGVWGNQPQHF	TGTGCCAGCACCCCGGGGGGACAGGGGGTATGGGGCAATCAGCCCCAGCATTTT
TRBD2	TRBV11-2	.	TRBJ2-1	CASSLDLGRTSGRDSYNEQFF	TGTGCCAGCAGCTTAGATCTAGGTAGGACTAGCGGGAGGGACTCCTACAATGAGCAGTTCTTC
TRBD1	TRBV11-2	few	TRBJ2-7	CASREGTGAYYEPYF	TGTGCCAGCAGGGAAGGGACAGGGGCTTACTACGAGCCGTACTTC
.	TRBV12-5	few	TRBJ2-3	CASGFKGLTGTDTQYF	TGTGCTAGTGGTTTCAAGGGCCTTACTGGCACAGATACGCAGTATTTT
.	TRBV15	.	TRBJ2-1	CATSRDLGYEQFF	TGTGCCACCAGCAGAGATTTAGGGTATGAGCAGTTCTTC
.	TRBV10-3	few	TRBJ2-1	CAIRERGGQYEQFF	TGTGCCATCAGGGAGAGGGGTGGCCAATATGAGCAGTTCTTC
.	TRBV6-5	many	TRBJ1-2	CASSYSAGPRGYTF	TGTGCCAGCAGTTACTCGGCAGGCCCGAGGGGCTACACCTTC
.	TRBV6-5	many	TRBJ1-2	CASSYSMEGGYGYTF	TGTGCCAGCAGTTACTCGATGGAGGGGGGCTATGGCTACACCTTC
.	TRBV5-1	many	TRBJ1-1	CASSFRQANTEAFF	TGCGCCAGCAGCTTTCGACAGGCGAACACTGAAGCCTTCTTT
TRBD1	TRBV24-1	few	TRBJ2-5	CATSDPQGAQETQYF	TGTGCCACCAGTGATCCACAGGGGGCCCAAGAGACCCAGTACTTC
TRBD2	TRBV2	many	TRBJ2-5	CASKLAGYQETQYF	TGTGCCAGCAAACTAGCGGGGTACCAAGAGACCCAGTACTTC
.	TRBV7-2	few	TRBJ2-1	CASSNAGPLGNEQFF	TGTGCCAGCAGCAACGCAGGACCCCTCGGCAATGAGCAGTTCTTC
.	TRBV20-1	many	TRBJ1-2	CSARWALGSGYTF	TGCAGTGCTAGATGGGCTCTAGGCAGTGGCTACACCTTC
.	TRBV18	.	TRBJ2-3	CANSGVRTDTQYF	TGTGCCAACTCTGGGGTTCGCACAGATACGCAGTATTTT
.	TRBV6-2/TRBV6-3	.	TRBJ2-7	CASRALVNGQYF	TGTGCCAGCAGGGCGTTGGTGAACGGGCAGTACTTC
.	TRBV27	.	TRBJ2-3	CASIQRSTDTQYF	TGTGCCAGCATCCAGCGGAGCACAGATACGCAGTATTTT
.	TRBV20-1	many	TRBJ2-7	CSARTDSYEQYF	TGCAGTGCCAGGACCGATTCCTACGAGCAGTACTTC
.	TRBV30	.	TRBJ1-5	CAWSGGAGTIQPQHF	TGTGCCTGGAGTGGGGGAGCAGGGACTATTCAGCCCCAGCATTTT
.	TRBV6-1	.	TRBJ1-5	CASSTGLINQPQHF	TGTGCCAGCAGCACCGGACTGATCAATCAGCCCCAGCATTTT
.	TRBV3-1	many	TRBJ2-3	CASSQDSRGTDTQYF	TGTGCCAGCAGCCAAGATAGCCGGGGCACAGATACGCAGTATTTT
.	TRBV3-1	.	TRBJ2-2	CASSQGTMGATGELFF	TGTGCCAGCAGCCAGGGGACGATGGGGGCCACCGGGGAGCTGTTTTTT
.	TRBV29-1	.	TRBJ2-1	CSVHGGTPNNEQFF	TGCAGCGTCCATGGGGGGACTCCAAACAATGAGCAGTTCTTC
TRBD2	TRBV20-1	.	TRBJ2-3	CSARDRQREGTDTQYF	TGCAGTGCTAGAGATAGACAGCGGGAGGGCACAGATACGCAGTATTTT
TRBD2	TRBV5-1	many	TRBJ2-3	CASSNLAGDLTDTQYF	TGCGCCAGCAGCAACCTAGCGGGAGACCTCACAGATACGCAGTATTTT